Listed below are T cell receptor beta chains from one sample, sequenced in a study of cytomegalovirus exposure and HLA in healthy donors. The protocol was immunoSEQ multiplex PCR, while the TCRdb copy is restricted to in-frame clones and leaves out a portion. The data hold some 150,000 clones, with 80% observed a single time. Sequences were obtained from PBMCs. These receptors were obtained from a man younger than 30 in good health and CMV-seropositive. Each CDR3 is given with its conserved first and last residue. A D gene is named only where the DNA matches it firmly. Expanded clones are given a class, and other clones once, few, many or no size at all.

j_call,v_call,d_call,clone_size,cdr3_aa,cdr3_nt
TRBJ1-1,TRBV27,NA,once,CASSLGTSLNEAFF,TGTGCCAGCAGTTTAGGGACAAGCCTAAATGAAGCTTTCTTT
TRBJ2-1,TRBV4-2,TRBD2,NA,CASSQESSGGANEQFF,TGTGCCAGCAGCCAAGAGTCTAGCGGGGGGGCCAATGAGCAGTTCTTC
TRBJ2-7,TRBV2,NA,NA,CASRGQAQQYF,TGTGCCAGCAGAGGTCAGGCTCAACAGTACTTC
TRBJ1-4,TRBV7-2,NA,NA,CASSLELAGVGEKLFF,TGTGCCAGCAGCTTAGAGTTGGCAGGGGTGGGGGAAAAACTGTTTTTT
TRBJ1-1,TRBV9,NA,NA,CASSVAAETEAFF,TGTGCCAGCAGCGTAGCTGCGGAAACTGAAGCTTTCTTT
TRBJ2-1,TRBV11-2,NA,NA,CASSLEPRLTVAYNEQFF,TGTGCCAGCAGCTTAGAACCACGGCTCACAGTAGCCTACAATGAGCAGTTCTTC
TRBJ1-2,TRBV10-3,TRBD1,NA,CALQTGDYGYTF,TGTGCCTTACAGACAGGGGACTATGGCTACACCTTC
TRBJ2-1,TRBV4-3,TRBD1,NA,CASSQGGDRAYNEQFF,TGCGCCAGCAGCCAAGGGGGGGACAGGGCCTACAATGAGCAGTTCTTC
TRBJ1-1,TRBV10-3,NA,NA,CAIKNAGTLDTEAFF,TGTGCCATCAAGAACGCCGGGACACTAGACACTGAAGCTTTCTTT
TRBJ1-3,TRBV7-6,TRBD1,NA,CASSLGTYRGHSGNTIYF,TGTGCCAGCAGCTTAGGAACTTACAGGGGGCACTCTGGAAACACCATATATTTT
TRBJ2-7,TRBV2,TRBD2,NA,CASTRTSGGLSSYEQYF,TGTGCCAGCACGAGAACTAGCGGGGGCCTGAGCTCCTACGAGCAGTACTTC
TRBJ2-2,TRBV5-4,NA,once,CASSFTGTGELFF,TGTGCCAGCAGCTTCACAGGGACCGGGGAGCTGTTTTTT
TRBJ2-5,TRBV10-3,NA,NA,CAISESRRGQETQYF,TGTGCCATCAGTGAGTCGAGGAGGGGCCAAGAGACCCAGTACTTC
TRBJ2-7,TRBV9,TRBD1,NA,CASSPTGFVYEQYF,TGTGCCAGCAGCCCGACAGGGTTTGTGTACGAGCAGTACTTC
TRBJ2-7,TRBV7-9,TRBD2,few,CASTGGGSYEQYF,TGTGCCAGCACCGGGGGGGGCTCCTACGAGCAGTACTTC
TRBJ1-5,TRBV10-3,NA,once,CATEGVQGDGQPQHF,TGTGCCACCGAGGGGGTCCAGGGTGACGGGCAGCCCCAGCATTTT
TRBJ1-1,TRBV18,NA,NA,CASSLLATATNTEAFF,TGTGCCAGCTCACTCCTCGCGACAGCCACGAATACTGAAGCTTTCTTT
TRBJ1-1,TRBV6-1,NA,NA,CASSAPSTGIVNTEAFF,TGTGCCAGCAGTGCCCCGTCAACAGGGATCGTGAACACTGAAGCTTTCTTT
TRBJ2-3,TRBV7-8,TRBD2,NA,CASSLGPAGVRTDTQYF,TGTGCCAGCAGCTTAGGCCCAGCGGGAGTGAGGACAGATACGCAGTATTTT
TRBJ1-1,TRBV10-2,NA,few,CASSGGTGGFKTEAFF,TGCGCCAGCAGTGGTGGGACCGGAGGGTTCAAGACTGAAGCTTTCTTT
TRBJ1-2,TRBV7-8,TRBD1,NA,CASSSGEGARYGYTF,TGTGCCAGCAGCTCCGGTGAGGGGGCTAGGTATGGCTACACCTTC
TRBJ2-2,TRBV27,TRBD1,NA,CASSWTGEAGELFF,TGTGCCAGCAGTTGGACAGGGGAGGCCGGGGAGCTGTTTTTT
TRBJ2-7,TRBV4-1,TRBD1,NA,CASSQELRTGGYEQYF,TGCGCCAGCAGCCAAGAACTCCGGACAGGGGGCTACGAGCAGTACTTC
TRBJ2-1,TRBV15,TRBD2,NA,CATHRYSGRAMNEQFF,TGTGCCACCCATCGATATAGCGGGAGGGCCATGAATGAGCAGTTCTTC
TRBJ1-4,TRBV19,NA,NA,CASSSRQEKLFF,TGTGCCAGTAGTTCCCGACAGGAAAAACTGTTTTTT
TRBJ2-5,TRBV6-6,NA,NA,CASSTTTSFLETQYF,NA
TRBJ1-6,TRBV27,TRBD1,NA,CASSLLVTIGGLGNSPLHF,TGTGCCAGCAGTTTATTAGTAACTATAGGGGGCCTCGGAAATTCACCCCTCCACTTT
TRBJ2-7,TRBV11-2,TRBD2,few,CASRSAGGPSYEQYF,TGTGCCAGCAGATCAGCGGGGGGGCCTTCCTACGAGCAGTACTTC
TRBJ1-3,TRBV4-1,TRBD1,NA,CASSQDALDRGPGNTIYF,TGCGCCAGCAGCCAAGATGCCCTGGACAGGGGTCCTGGAAACACCATATATTTT
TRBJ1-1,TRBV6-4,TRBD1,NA,CASHSDRGVTEAFF,TGTGCCAGCCACTCTGACAGGGGTGTCACTGAAGCTTTCTTT
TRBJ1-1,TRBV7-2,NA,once,CASSFGVVGTEAFF,TGTGCCAGCAGCTTTGGCGTAGTCGGGACTGAAGCTTTCTTT
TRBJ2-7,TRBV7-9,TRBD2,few,CASSIRTSGSDEQYF,TGTGCCAGCAGCATACGGACTAGCGGGAGCGACGAGCAGTACTTC
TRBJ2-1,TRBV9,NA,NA,CASSAPTPGGNEQFF,TGTGCCAGCAGCGCACCGACTCCCGGAGGCAATGAGCAGTTCTTC
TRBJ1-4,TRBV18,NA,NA,CASAGAVEEKLFF,TGTGCCAGCGCAGGGGCGGTTGAAGAAAAACTGTTTTTT
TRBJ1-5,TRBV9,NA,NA,CASSPAPNQPQHF,TGTGCCAGCAGCCCCGCGCCTAATCAGCCCCAGCATTTT
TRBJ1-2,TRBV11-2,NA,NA,CASSSSGEIDYGYTF,TGTGCCAGCAGCTCCTCCGGGGAGATTGACTATGGCTACACCTTC
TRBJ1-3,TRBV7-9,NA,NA,CSSSYPDRHSGNTIYF,TGTTCCAGCAGTTACCCTGACAGGCACTCTGGAAACACCATATATTTT
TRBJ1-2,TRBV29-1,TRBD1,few,CSVEGQGTLIDGYTF,TGCAGCGTTGAAGGACAGGGTACCCTCATCGATGGCTACACCTTC
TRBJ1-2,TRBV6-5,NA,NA,CASLSAGSNYGYTF,TGTGCCAGCCTTTCGGCAGGGTCAAACTATGGCTACACCTTC
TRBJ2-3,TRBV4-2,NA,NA,CASSPTADTTDTQYF,TGTGCCAGCAGCCCCACCGCGGATACCACAGATACGCAGTATTTT
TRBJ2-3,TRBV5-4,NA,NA,CASSLDGYADTQYF,TGTGCCAGCAGCTTGGACGGGTACGCAGATACGCAGTATTTT
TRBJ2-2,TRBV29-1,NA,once,CSGLFVAGELFF,TGCAGCGGACTCTTCGTGGCCGGGGAGCTGTTTTTT
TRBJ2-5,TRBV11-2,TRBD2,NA,CASSLSSGSQETQYF,TGTGCCAGCAGCTTATCTAGCGGGAGCCAGGAGACCCAGTACTTC
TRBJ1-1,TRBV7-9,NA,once,CASINGQNTEAFF,TGTGCCAGCATCAATGGGCAGAACACTGAAGCTTTCTTT
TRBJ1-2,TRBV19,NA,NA,CASSIWDFNGYTF,TGTGCCAGTAGTATTTGGGACTTCAATGGCTACACCTTC
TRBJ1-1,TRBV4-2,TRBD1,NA,CASSPGGRSAFF,TGTGCCAGCAGCCCAGGGGGACGGTCGGCTTTCTTT
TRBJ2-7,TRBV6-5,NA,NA,CASRRREAYEQYF,TGTGCCAGCAGACGCAGGGAGGCCTACGAGCAGTACTTC
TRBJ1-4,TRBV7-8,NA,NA,CASSLFQGSLNEKLFF,TGTGCCAGCAGCTTATTCCAGGGTTCACTTAATGAAAAACTGTTTTTT
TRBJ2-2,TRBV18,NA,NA,CASSQERANTGELFF,TGTGCCAGCTCGCAGGAAAGAGCGAACACCGGGGAGCTGTTTTTT
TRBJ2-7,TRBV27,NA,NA,CASGRVVSYSYEQYF,TGTGCCAGCGGCCGGGTGGTCAGTTACTCCTACGAGCAGTACTTC
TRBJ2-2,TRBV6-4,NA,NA,CASQWGGRANTGELFF,TGTGCCAGCCAGTGGGGGGGCAGAGCGAACACCGGGGAGCTGTTTTTT
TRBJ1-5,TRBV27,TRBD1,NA,CATAVGGYSNQPQHF,TGTGCCACCGCGGTAGGGGGCTATAGCAATCAGCCCCAGCATTTT
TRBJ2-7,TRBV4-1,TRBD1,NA,CASSQLTGVYEQYF,TGCGCCAGCAGCCAACTGACAGGGGTCTACGAGCAGTACTTC